This is a list of T cell receptor beta chains from one sample in a study of response to subunit inactivated influenza vaccine. TCRdb re-analysed the RT-PCR reads in MiXCR, keeping a single row per CDR3 protein. The sample holds approximately 500,000 distinct CDR3 sequences, about 14% seen once. The sample was PBMCs from blood, taken 11 to 12 days after vaccination. The receptors derive from a man aged 45 to 65 who received an inactivated influenza vaccine. Each CDR3 is given without its conserved first and last residue. Some rows have no size entry. The others give once, few or many, or a class for an expanded clone.

clone size,V gene,J gene,CDR3 protein
NA,TRBV27,TRBJ1-1,ASRITKNTEAF
few,TRBV6-1,TRBJ1-3,ASSRAGNSGNTIY
NA,TRBV7-2,TRBJ2-6,ASRPGSGANVLT
many,TRBV12-3/TRBV12-4,TRBJ1-3,ASRRTGVGNTIY
NA,TRBV11-2,TRBJ2-3,ASSLGVVAANTDTQY
few,TRBV6-1,TRBJ2-7,ASSNGHLRWYEQY
NA,TRBV24-1,TRBJ2-1,ATSESGLAGNNEQF
NA,TRBV3-1,TRBJ2-1,ASSQVSRLFLHNEQF
few,TRBV30,TRBJ1-1,AWSPFAGALGAEAF
NA,TRBV3-1,TRBJ1-5,ASSRTSQGSNQPQH
few,TRBV4-3,TRBJ2-3,ASSQDRDGSTDTQY
few,TRBV7-2,TRBJ2-1,ASSLIGTSGRNEQF
few,TRBV30,TRBJ2-7,AFTPLQRGEQY
NA,TRBV27,TRBJ2-5,ASSPTGGFPQETQY
many,TRBV18,TRBJ2-4,ASSRSGTELNLAKNIQY
few,TRBV2,TRBJ2-1,ASRKGGAYNEQF
NA,TRBV11-2,TRBJ2-4,ASSSRAGLDLAKNIQY
few,TRBV24-1,TRBJ1-5,ATSDANRAPELH
few,TRBV6-1,TRBJ2-2,ASSVRQGHTGELF
few,TRBV7-2,TRBJ2-2,ASSLKWTGELF
few,TRBV5-1,TRBJ2-5,ASSSGQGEETQY
few,TRBV20-1,TRBJ2-5,SARRVAETQY
NA,TRBV5-1,TRBJ1-6,ASSLASGADNSPLH
few,TRBV5-1,TRBJ2-3,ASSLTTLDTDTQY
NA,TRBV5-4,TRBJ2-5,ASSLDLLGAQY
NA,TRBV11-1,TRBJ2-3,ASSLSGIDDTQY
NA,TRBV27,TRBJ2-1,ASSSLQTSGGYNEQF
NA,TRBV7-2,TRBJ2-3,ASSSTSRTQY
few,TRBV2,TRBJ2-1,ASRTTGTSYNEQF
few,TRBV4-1,TRBJ2-7,ASSHPVGQGGPRSYEQY
few,TRBV4-2,TRBJ1-4,ASSQEPLEGKLF
few,TRBV4-1,TRBJ2-1,ASSQDSEVPYNEQF